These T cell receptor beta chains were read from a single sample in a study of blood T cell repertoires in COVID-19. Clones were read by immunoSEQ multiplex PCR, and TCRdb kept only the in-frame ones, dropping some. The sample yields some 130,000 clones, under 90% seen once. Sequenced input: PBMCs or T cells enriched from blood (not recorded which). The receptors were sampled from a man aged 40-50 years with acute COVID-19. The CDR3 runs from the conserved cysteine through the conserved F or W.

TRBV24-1,CATEPTGFNYGYTF
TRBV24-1,CATSWENQPQHF
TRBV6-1,CASSEDSGSSYEQYF
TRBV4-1,CASSQEPGIFSYEQYF
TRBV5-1,CASSIAGGSTDTQYF
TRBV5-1,CAGSTSGRADTQYF
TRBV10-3,CATYPGPGLPFEQYF
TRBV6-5,CASSRSGGQETQYF
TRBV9,CASSVGGGESGYTF
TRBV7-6,CASSDTGDWDEAFF
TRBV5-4,CASSLDRAQDQPQHF
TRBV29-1,CSVEPDREHGYTF
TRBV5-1,CASSLVAGVVFNEQFF
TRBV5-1,CASSDDPRGLAGGGEQYF
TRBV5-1,CASSGANILNTEAFF
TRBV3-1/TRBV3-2,CASSPGPSGRDTQYF
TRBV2,CASNPGLGTETQYF
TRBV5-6,CASSLRRDRAVGSEKLFF
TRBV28,CASREGRVLYGYTF
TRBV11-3,CASSRGQGAGDTQYF
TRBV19,CATSGSSTDTQYF
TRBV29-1,CSGITGAEQYF
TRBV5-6,CASSGTGLYSGNTIYF
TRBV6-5,CASSSTTGGPGNTIYF
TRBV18,CASSQGQGNLQPQHF
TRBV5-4,CASSQPTSGYNEQFF
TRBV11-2,CASSPTGIGNTIYF
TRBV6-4,CASSEEGGSGANVLTF
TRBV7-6,CASSLESGVGGNTIYF
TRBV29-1,CSATGGEMDGYTF
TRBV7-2,CASSHTSGGGVSTDTQYF
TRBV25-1,CASTSGMSKNIQYF
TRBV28,CASTSGDNEQFF
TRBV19,CASSTQGLNGYTF
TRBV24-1,CATSDFMTGIDTGELFF
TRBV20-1,CSASQPLQGRGEQYF